The next 10 T cell receptor beta chains were all read from a single sample in a study of cytomegalovirus exposure and HLA in healthy donors (dated by TCRdb to 2016 to 2017). The library was generated by the immunoSEQ multiplex PCR assay. For the multiplex PCR, a mixture combining 60 forward primers for TCR Vbeta segments and 13 reverse primers for TCR Jbeta segments was used. This is the immuneACCESS table as TCRdb keeps it, with only in-frame sequences that have V and J called. A part of the clones is gone; compared with another copy, unresolved V genes explain less than half, and the rest is unexplained. This sample gives about 140,000 clones in total; more than 75% of them show up just once. The ten top clones hold roughly 3.2% of the sample. Source material: PBMCs. These TCRs come from a young man in good health and CMV-seropositive.

The chain has TRBV19 and TRBJ2-1; 11 bases line up with TRBD2. CDR3 size: 18 residues. Germline lookup yields CDR1 LNHDA and CDR2 SQIVND (reference sequence). V was pared by 5 bases and J by 6 bases, with 15 bases of the junction left unmatched. CDR3 in amino acids: CASSPQGTSGSLTNEQFF. In nucleotides, the CDR3 is TGTGCCAGTAGTCCTCAAGGAACTAGCGGGAGTCTAACCAATGAGCAGTTCTTC.

This sequence joins TRBV11-2 and TRBJ1-1; D is ambiguous. The CDR3 consists of 14 residues. Germline lookup yields CDR1 SGHAT and CDR2 FQNNGV. Trimming pared 5 bases from V and 0 bases from J, leaving 10 bases between. The CDR3 spells CASSPTRMNTEAFF. In DNA, the CDR3 is TGTGCCAGCAGCCCGACAAGGATGAACACTGAAGCTTTCTTT. The whole variable domain, remainder taken from reference TRBV11-2 and TRBJ1-1, is EAGVAQSPRYKIIEKRQSVAFWCNPISGHATLYWYQQILGQGPKLLIQFQNNGVVDDSQLPKDRFSAERLKGVDSTLKIQPAKLEDSAVYLCASSPTRMNTEAFFGQGTRLTVV.

The gene calls are TRBV19 and TRBJ1-1, with TRBD1 as a possible D gene (6 bases). The V end was cut by 7 bases, the J end by 0 bases, with 9 bases between. Germline V gives CDR1 LNHDA, CDR2 SQIVND (reference sequence). CDR3 length: 13 amino acids. The CDR3 DNA sequence: TGTGCCAGTACCGGGACACTGAACACTGAAGCTTTCTTT. Amino acids: CASTGTLNTEAFF.

The chain employs TRBV6-4 and TRBJ2-1, with D perhaps TRBD1 (5 bases). This CDR3 region has 14 residues. Trimming left V 2 bases short and J 8 bases short, with 13 bases between. CDR1 and CDR2 (germline): MRHNA, SNTAGT. Written as DNA, the CDR3 is TGTGCCAGCAGTGACGGGCAGGGTATGGATGAGCAGTTCTTC. Amino acids: CASSDGQGMDEQFF.

This chain joins TRBV4-1 and TRBJ2-1; D remains unclear. Between the trimmed V and J ends, which lost 0 bases and 13 bases, there was a span of 13 bases. Germline CDR1 MGHRA, CDR2 YSYEKL. There are 13 residues in the CDR3. CDR3 in amino acids: CASSQDGMTGQFF. The CDR3 DNA is TGCGCCAGCAGCCAAGATGGTATGACTGGACAGTTCTTC.

This clone was picked up one time. The rearrangement links TRBV7-3 to TRBJ2-1; TRBD2 matches at 9 bases. The CDR3 totals 15 residues. Germline V gene lookup returns CDR1 SGHTA and CDR2 FQGTGA. V gave up 2 bases and J gave up 6 bases; unmatched junction bases: 5. CDR3 loop: CASSLYLAGVNEQFF. As DNA, the CDR3 is TGTGCCAGCAGCTTATACTTAGCGGGAGTCAATGAGCAGTTCTTC.

This clone was seen just once. The chain links TRBV7-2 to TRBJ2-7, with 11 bases that match TRBD2. The CDR3 loop spans 15 amino acids. V was clipped by 4 bases and J by 10 bases; unmatched bases: 12. Looked up from germline, CDR1 is SGHTA and CDR2 is FQGNSA. CDR3 coding DNA: TGTGCCAGCAGCTCACTCAGGACTAGCGGGCCCGGTCAGTACTTC. Residues: CASSSLRTSGPGQYF.

CDR3 DNA sequence: TGTGCCAGCAGGTTGACAGGGGGCCGGATGGAGGATGGCTACACCTTC. Its translation: CASRLTGGRMEDGYTF. This chain links TRBV5-4 with TRBJ1-2; 10 bases fit TRBD1. The germline V gene encodes CDR1 SGHNT and CDR2 YYREEE (reference sequence). J gave up 6 bases and V 5 bases, and 13 bases lay outside the gene matches. The CDR3 spans 16 residues.

CDR3 residues: CASSQAGTGMNTEAFF. The CDR3 DNA reads as TGTGCCAGCAGCCAGGCAGGGACAGGGATGAACACTGAAGCTTTCTTT. V and J are TRBV28 and TRBJ1-1; TRBD1 agrees at 9 bases. Unmatched junction bases numbered 8, after V lost 6 bases and J lost 0 bases. CDR3 length: 16 amino acids. Germline V gives CDR1 MDHEN, CDR2 SYDVKM.

J is TRBJ2-7 and V is TRBV7-9, with D perhaps TRBD1 (6 bases). The CDR3 contains 14 residues. In germline, CDR1 is SEHNR, CDR2 FQNEAQ (reference sequence). V was clipped by 1 base and J by 5 bases, with 12 bases between them. This chain's CDR3 is CASSLEGHVHEQYF. CDR3 DNA sequence: TGTGCCAGCAGCTTAGAGGGACATGTCCACGAGCAGTACTTC.